The clone carrying this T cell receptor beta chain was counted once. Its antigen is unidentified. V lost 1 base to trimming and J lost 7 bases; unmatched junction nucleotides: 7. CDR1 is SGHTA, CDR2 FQGNSA, per germline. This CDR3 spans 16 amino acids. The data were taken from a study of cytomegalovirus exposure and HLA in healthy donors. Findings and limits, study-wide: Among CMV-associated TCR beta chains, most appeared HLA-restricted in a later analysis. Later work associated around 18,000 TCR beta sequences with HLA alleles at 0.05 false discovery rate. A later analysis, which compared TCR beta chains of equal frequency, found the HLA-associated ones more clonally expanded. Reported results showed that the classifier diagnosed cytomegalovirus status with high specificity and sensitivity.

PCR amplification relied on 60 Vbeta primers (plus 13 Jbeta primers). Profiling relied on immunoSEQ multiplex PCR, and the TCRdb table lists in-frame clones only, not all of them. The sample carries under 150,000 clones, 80% recorded once. This receptor was taken from a woman aged 40 to 49 in good health and CMV-seronegative. V is TRBV7-2 and J is TRBJ2-1; the match to TRBD2 covers 10 bases. Sequencing used PBMCs. CDR3 DNA sequence: TGTGCCAGCAGCTTAGTCCCTAGCGGGAGAGAAAATGAGCAGTTCTTC. Protein product: CASSLVPSGRENEQFF.